This TCR beta chain was sequenced in a study of PD-L1 blockade in urothelial cancer. Study in general: Patients had been given 0 to 3 earlier chemotherapy regimens. General study findings and limits: Lower pretreatment blood TCR clonality, under the median, predicted better survival, researchers reported.

This clone was seen only once. Antigen specificity is unknown. Method: immunoSEQ multiplex PCR; TCRdb's copy keeps in-frame clones and lacks some. This table has some 110,000 clones, 75% to 95% appearing once. Time point meaning: peripheral blood 6 weeks after treatment start. The germline V gene encodes CDR1 SGHTA and CDR2 FQGTGA. This CDR3 is 15 amino acids long. The J segment lost 2 bases and the V segment lost 4 bases, leaving 4 bases of the junction unmatched. The chain employs TRBV7-3 and TRBJ2-2; the match to TRBD1 covers 7 bases. The source is a man between 60 and 75 years old with urothelial cancer. The source was PBMCs, collected around atezolizumab (anti-PD-L1) treatment. The CDR3 nucleotides are TGTGCCAGCAGCTCGACAGGGTTAAACACCGGGGAGCTGTTTTTT. Its protein is CASSSTGLNTGELFF.